This passage covers 10 T cell receptor beta chains from one sample sequenced in a study of blood T cells in healthy people across ages. The use of a sample-barcoded 5' primer and a J-beta primer mix characterized a second PCR of roughly 7 to 12 cycles. TCRdb independently ran MiXCR on the 5' RACE reads; one entry per CDR3 protein. The sample includes roughly 1.5 million distinct CDR3 sequences, about 45% of them seen just once. Sequenced material: blood. Receptors were obtained from a woman younger than 35 in good health.

The DNA of the CDR3 is TGTGCCAGCAGCCCCCGTGGGAAGGGTAACTATGGCTACACCTTC. Amino acid sequence: CASSPRGKGNYGYTF. The chain recombines TRBV27 with TRBJ1-2, with D unresolved. With 6 bases removed from V and 1 base from J, the gap between germline ends came to 15 bases. CDR3 length equals 15 residues. From germline, CDR1 is MNHEY and CDR2 SMNVEV (reference sequence).

The chain joins TRBV3-1 to TRBJ2-5; 14 bases map to TRBD2. The V segment lost 3 bases and the J segment 11 bases; nucleotides outside the gene matches: 17. Germline lookup yields CDR1 LGHDT and CDR2 YNNKEL (reference sequence). This CDR3 is 18 amino acids long. CDR3 nucleotide sequence: TGTGCCAGCAGCCAGGGACTAGCGGGAGTTCCCTACGGGAATGAGCAGTACTTC. This sequence encodes CASSQGLAGVPYGNEQYF.

The sample holds a few counts of this clonotype. The rearrangement uses TRBV20-1 and TRBJ1-2, with 7 bases identical to TRBD1. Trimming took 3 bases from V and 3 from J; bases not matched to a gene: 7. Germline values: CDR1 DFQATT, CDR2 SNEGSKA (reference sequence). This CDR3 spans 14 amino acids. The CDR3 spells CSASPGTVDYGYTF. CDR3 nucleotides: TGCAGTGCTAGTCCCGGGACAGTTGACTATGGCTACACCTTC.

Here the CDR3 DNA reads TGTGCCATCAGTGAGGCGACATACTATGGCTACACCTTC. It encodes CAISEATYYGYTF. The chain recombines TRBV10-3 with TRBJ1-2; unclear D gene. Trimming took 2 bases from V and 3 from J, leaving 7 bases between them. CDR3 length: 13 amino acids. From germline, CDR1 is ENHRY and CDR2 SYGVKD.

The chain uses TRBV28 and TRBJ2-3, with no clear D. The germline CDR1 and CDR2 sequences are MDHEN and SYDVKM. The V end was cut by 2 bases, the J end by 7 bases, with 10 bases between. The length of the CDR3 is 13 residues. This chain's CDR3 is CASSLLGSYTQYF. CDR3 bases: TGTGCCAGCAGTTTACTAGGATCCTATACGCAGTATTTT.

This clonotype was seen more than once but under ten times. The chain carries TRBV30 and TRBJ2-7; perhaps TRBD2 as D (6 bases). Trimming took off 7 bases at V and 4 bases at J, with 14 bases between the two ends. This CDR3 is built from 12 residues. Germline CDR1 reads GTSNPN; CDR2 reads SVGIG (reference sequence). CDR3 amino acids: CAYGTDSYEQYF. The CDR3 DNA is TGTGCCTACGGGACTGATTCTTACGAGCAGTACTTC.

This chain connects TRBV4-3 to TRBJ1-1; 7 bases align to TRBD1. The CDR3 extends over 13 amino acids. V shed 0 bases, J shed 5 bases, and the junction held 0 bases outside the gene matches. Germline CDR1 LGHNA, CDR2 YSLEER. CDR3 nucleotides: TGCGCCAGCAGCCAAGAGACAGGGACTGAAGCTTTCTTT. Protein product: CASSQETGTEAFF.

A note on this clonotype: An end of the junction differs from the germline gene, which may be a read error. The chain combines TRBV12-3 or TRBV12-4 with TRBJ2-3; weak D call: TRBD1 (6 bases). The CDR3 sequence is 17 residues long. The CDR3 loop reads CACSPRGRQMGTDTQYF. The CDR3 region has the DNA TGTGCCTGCAGTCCCAGGGGCCGACAGATGGGCACAGATACGCAGTATTTT.

The chain is built from TRBV6-2 or TRBV6-3 and TRBJ1-5; 7 nucleotides agree with TRBD1. CDR1 and CDR2 (germline): MNHEY, SVGEGT. This CDR3 comprises 14 residues. The trim removed 5 bases at V and 7 bases at J, leaving 8 bases unmatched. CDR3: CASSLDRATQPQHF. In nucleotides, the CDR3 is TGTGCCAGCAGTCTTGACAGGGCCACCCAGCCCCAGCATTTT.

There are a few counts of this clonotype. The rearrangement uses TRBV15 and TRBJ1-5, with a weak D call TRBD1 (5 bases). Germline V lookup: CDR1 LNHNV, CDR2 YYDKDF (reference sequence). Trimming left V 8 bases short and J 7 bases short, with 15 bases between. The CDR3 sequence is 13 residues long. CDR3 in amino acids: CATQDMVMQPQHF. DNA of the CDR3: TGTGCCACCCAGGACATGGTAATGCAGCCCCAGCATTTT. Full variable domain (missing parts from reference TRBV15 and TRBJ1-5): DAMVIQNPRYQVTQFGKPVTLSCSQTLNHNVMYWYQQKSSQAPKLLFHYYDKDFNNEADTPDNFQSRRPNTSFCFLDIRSPGLGDTAMYLCATQDMVMQPQHFGDGTRLSIL.